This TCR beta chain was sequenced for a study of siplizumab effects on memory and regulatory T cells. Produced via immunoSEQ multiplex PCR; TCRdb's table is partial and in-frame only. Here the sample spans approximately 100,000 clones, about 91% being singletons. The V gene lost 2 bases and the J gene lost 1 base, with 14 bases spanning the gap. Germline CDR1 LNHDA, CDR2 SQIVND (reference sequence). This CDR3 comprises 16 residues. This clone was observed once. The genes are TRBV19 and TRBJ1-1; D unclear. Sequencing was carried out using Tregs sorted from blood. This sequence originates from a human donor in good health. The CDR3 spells CASSILLGVTNTEAFF. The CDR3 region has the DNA TGTGCCAGTAGTATATTACTCGGTGTGACGAACACTGAAGCTTTCTTT.